This T cell receptor (beta chain) stems from a study of T cell repertoires in cytomegalovirus infection. Turning to the study itself: CMV infection and matching HLA type were both indicated by public TCR beta signatures. Findings and caveats of the study: In two of eight donors, the top clonotype was HLA-C-restricted CMV-specific.

This clonotype was seen repeatedly, ten times or more. Its matching antigen is unknown. CDR1 SGHTA and CDR2 FQGNSA come from the germline V gene. Trimming pared 1 base from V and 5 bases from J, leaving 17 bases between. This CDR3 has 16 residues. TCRdb itself ran the reads through MiXCR, one entry per CDR3 protein. The table includes around 280,000 distinct CDR3 sequences, about 9.2% detected once. The receptor comes from a human donor in good health (CMV status not recorded). Some clones in this sample may be carry-over from other donors' samples. The chain recombines TRBV7-2 with TRBJ2-5; D gene unclear. Material: PBMCs. The CDR3: CASSLGYSRPAETQYF. Written as DNA, the CDR3 is TGTGCCAGCAGCTTAGGTTACAGTCGGCCCGCGGAGACCCAGTACTTC.